The T cell receptor (beta chain) under discussion was sequenced for a study of T cells after yellow fever vaccination. Findings and limits, study-wide: A limited proportion of clonotypes was detected within both the CD4 and CD8 compartments.

A few counts support this clonotype. The antigen remains undetermined. TCRdb re-called the 5' RACE reads with MiXCR, one entry per CDR3 protein. The sample holds about 340,000 distinct CDR3 sequences, about 8.7% seen once. Trimming removed 5 bases from V and 4 bases from J; junction bases left unmatched: 10. CDR1 is MNHEY and CDR2 is SMNVEV in the germline V gene (reference sequence). This CDR3 is 16 amino acids long. Sequenced material: PBMCs, taken on the day of the first yellow fever vaccination. The sequence derives from a young man who received the YFV17D yellow fever vaccine. The chain is built from TRBV27 and TRBJ2-5, with TRBD2 matching over 10 bases. This CDR3 is CASSLSGGRVGETQYF. CDR3 bases: TGTGCCAGCAGTCTTAGCGGGGGGCGGGTAGGAGAGACCCAGTACTTC.